These 21 T cell receptor beta chains were all obtained from the same sample, sequenced in a study of T-cell reconstitution after alpha-beta-depleted transplantation in children. TCRbeta library preparation incorporated unique molecular identifiers. A single record per CDR3 protein comes from TCRdb applying MiXCR to the PCR reads. The sample includes 480,000 or so distinct CDR3 sequences, about 10% of them seen just once. The specimen comprised PBMCs, sampled before TCRalphabeta/CD19-depleted stem cell transplant. Receptors were obtained from a child aged 2 to 15 with inherited bone marrow failure, due to receive a stem cell transplant.

This clonotype was seen a few times. The chain uses TRBV20-1 and TRBJ2-2; 9 bases map to TRBD2. J gave up 2 bases and V 4 bases, and 2 bases lay outside the gene matches. This CDR3 is built from 14 residues. Germline values: CDR1 DFQATT, CDR2 SNEGSKA (reference sequence). Here the CDR3 reads CSAISGSNTGELFF. The CDR3 coding sequence is TGCAGTGCTATTAGCGGGAGTAACACCGGGGAGCTGTTTTTT.

This chain joins TRBV4-3 and TRBJ2-7; perhaps TRBD2 as D (6 bases). CDR3 length: 16 residues. CDR1 is LGHNA, CDR2 YSLEER, per germline. Trimming pared 0 bases from V and 4 bases from J, leaving 16 bases between. The CDR3 spells CASSQDRWAGGYEQYF. In nucleotides, the CDR3 is TGCGCCAGCAGCCAAGATAGGTGGGCCGGGGGATACGAGCAGTACTTC.

This clonotype was observed at least ten times. The chain carries TRBV10-3 and TRBJ1-2; D call uncertain. The CDR3 has 15 amino acids. V shed 2 bases and J shed 2 bases, with 12 bases lying between them. The V gene's germline CDR1 is ENHRY and CDR2 SYGVKD. CDR3 loop: CAISEPGRRNYGYTF. CDR3 coding DNA: TGTGCCATCAGTGAGCCTGGTAGGCGAAACTATGGCTACACCTTC.

This clonotype showed up many times. V usage is TRBV20-1 and J usage is TRBJ2-7; no firm D call. The V gene's germline CDR1 is DFQATT and CDR2 SNEGSKA (reference sequence). The V end lost 2 bases, the J end lost 0 bases, and 8 bases lay between the germline ends. The CDR3 sequence is 13 residues long. CDR3 in DNA: TGCAGTGCTAGATCTCGGAGCTCCTACGAGCAGTACTTC. Residues: CSARSRSSYEQYF.

This clonotype was counted many times. The J gene is TRBJ1-5, the V gene TRBV5-1; 12 bases agree with TRBD1. The CDR3 consists of 15 residues. Germline V gene lookup returns CDR1 SGHRS and CDR2 YFSETQ. Trimming at V came to 0 bases and at J to 5 bases, leaving 0 bases not matched to a gene. CDR3 in amino acids: CASSLGDRGHQPQHF. The CDR3 DNA reads as TGCGCCAGCAGCTTGGGGGACAGGGGGCATCAGCCCCAGCATTTT.

On this clonotype: A much bigger clone sits one base away, suggesting this may be a read error. This chain connects TRBV6-1 to TRBJ2-3, with 10 bases aligning to TRBD1. The CDR3 has 14 residues. Germline assignment: CDR1 MNHNS and CDR2 SASEGT. J was trimmed by 2 bases and V by 8 bases; bases with no gene match: 4. The CDR3 is CASWDRGVTDTQYF. The CDR3 nucleotides are TGTGCCAGCTGGGACAGGGGTGTCACAGATACGCAGTATTTT.

This clonotype was detected ten times or more. The rearrangement links TRBV18 to TRBJ2-1, with TRBD1 identical over 7 bases. The CDR3 spans 16 residues. Germline CDR1 KGHSH, CDR2 LQKENI. The ends lost 2 bases at V and 2 bases at J; junction bases unmatched: 6. As DNA, the CDR3 is TGTGCCAGCTCACCATTCGGACAGGAGACCTACAATGAGCAGTTCTTC. Protein: CASSPFGQETYNEQFF. Together with reference TRBV18 and TRBJ2-1, the CDR3 gives the full variable domain: NAGVMQNPRHLVRRRGQEARLRCSPMKGHSHVYWYRQLPEEGLKFMVYLQKENIIDESGMPKERFSAEFPKEGPSILRIQQVVRGDSAAYFCASSPFGQETYNEQFFGPGTRLTVL.

This clonotype came up many times. The chain uses TRBV5-1 and TRBJ2-1; 9 bases line up with TRBD2. With V trimmed by 4 bases and J by 15 bases, 23 bases remained unmatched. This CDR3 contains 17 residues. The germline V gene encodes CDR1 SGHRS and CDR2 YFSETQ. CDR3 nucleotide sequence: TGCGCCAGCAGCCCCGGTGGCGCCGCTAGCGGGGCGCGGGTGTGGTTCTTC. Its protein is CASSPGGAASGARVWFF.

This clonotype occurred many times. The V call is TRBV10-2, the J call TRBJ1-5; 7 nucleotides line up with TRBD1. The V and J ends lost 5 bases and 7 bases, in that order; junction bases with no gene match: 8. The CDR3 is 14 amino acids. CDR1 is WSHSY, CDR2 SAAADI, per germline. The CDR3 sequence is CASSPKDRQQPQHF. As DNA, the CDR3 is TGCGCCAGCAGTCCTAAGGACAGGCAACAGCCCCAGCATTTT.

This clonotype was counted at least ten times. Here the CDR3 DNA reads TGTGCCAGCAGTCTGGATTGGACAGGTAAAGATGAGCAGTTCTTC. Translation: CASSLDWTGKDEQFF. V and J are TRBV12-3 or TRBV12-4 and TRBJ2-1, with 7 bases identical to TRBD1. The V gene end was trimmed by 5 bases and the J gene end by 8 bases; junction bases not matched to a gene: 12. The CDR3 is 15 residues long.

There are many counts of this clonotype. This sequence joins TRBV6-6 and TRBJ2-7; TRBD1 agrees at 9 bases. The germline V gene has CDR1 MNHNY and CDR2 SVGAGI (reference sequence). The V segment lost 6 bases and the J segment 5 bases; nucleotides outside the gene matches: 2. The CDR3 spans 12 residues. Written as DNA, the CDR3 is TGTGCCAGCAGAGGGGACAGGGACGAGCAGTACTTC. Translation: CASRGDRDEQYF.

This clonotype occurred many times. V and J are TRBV19 and TRBJ1-1, with D hard to call. V lost 5 bases and J lost 0, with 13 bases in between. The CDR3 runs to 15 residues. The germline V gene has CDR1 LNHDA and CDR2 SQIVND (reference sequence). CDR3 coding DNA: TGTGCCAGTAGTGTCTCGGGTCTCTTGAACACTGAAGCTTTCTTT. Translation gives CASSVSGLLNTEAFF. Full variable domain (missing parts from reference TRBV19 and TRBJ1-1): DGGITQSPKYLFRKEGQNVTLSCEQNLNHDAMYWYRQDPGQGLRLIYYSQIVNDFQKGDIAEGYSVSREKKESFPLTVTSAQKNPTAFYLCASSVSGLLNTEAFFGQGTRLTVV.

Ten or more counts support this clonotype. The CDR3 protein is CASRLRDRRFNTEAFF. Written as DNA, the CDR3 is TGTGCCAGCAGACTCCGGGACAGGAGATTTAACACTGAAGCTTTCTTT. This chain uses TRBV7-9 with TRBJ1-1; 8 bases fit TRBD1. This CDR3 spans 16 amino acids. J was trimmed by 2 bases and V by 6 bases; bases with no gene match: 11. Looked up from germline, CDR1 is SEHNR and CDR2 is FQNEAQ (reference sequence).

V is TRBV21-1 and J is TRBJ1-2; the table's D call TRBD1 went unverified against the DNA. TRBV21-1 is listed as a pseudogene. The CDR3 contains 16 residues. The CDR3 coding sequence is TGTGCCAGCAGCAAAACCCCGACAGGTTCTAACTATGGCTACACCTTC. Its translation: CASSKTPTGSNYGYTF.

At least ten counts were recorded for this clonotype. The chain joins TRBV5-1 to TRBJ2-1, with D perhaps being TRBD1 or TRBD2 (5 bases each). Germline V gene data show CDR1 as SGHRS and CDR2 as YFSETQ. Between the trimmed V and J ends, which lost 1 base and 8 bases, there was a span of 16 bases. CDR3 length equals 15 residues. CDR3 amino acids: CASSLNGDRGDEQFF. CDR3 sequence (DNA): TGCGCCAGCAGCTTGAACGGGGACCGGGGAGATGAGCAGTTCTTC.

This clonotype showed up many times. The rearrangement links TRBV7-2 to TRBJ2-7; D uncertain. V lost 1 base, J lost 3 bases, and 10 bases lay in between. This CDR3 region has 14 residues. CDR1 is SGHTA, CDR2 FQGNSA, per germline. The CDR3 nucleotides read TGTGCCAGCAGCTTAGGAAGGAATTACTACGAGCAGTACTTC. Its translation: CASSLGRNYYEQYF.

This clonotype has just a few counts. The V gene is TRBV12-3 or TRBV12-4, the J gene TRBJ2-7, with D tentatively TRBD1 or TRBD2 (5 bases each). The CDR3 runs 14 residues. The V end lost 5 bases, the J end lost 0 bases, and 11 bases lay between the germline ends. The CDR3 region has the DNA TGTGCCAGCAGTGACAGAGGGCGCTCCTACGAGCAGTACTTC. Its translation: CASSDRGRSYEQYF.

As to this clonotype: Germline is not matched at one junction end, which may reflect a read error. The V gene is TRBV29-1, the J gene TRBJ2-1; D unresolved. Germline V lookup: CDR1 SQVTM, CDR2 ANQGSEA. The CDR3 is made up of 13 amino acids. The CDR3 DNA reads TGCAGCGTCGAAGCTGTACGAAGCAATGAGCAGTTCTTC. It translates to CSVEAVRSNEQFF.

This clonotype has ten or more counts. V is TRBV4-1 and J is TRBJ1-5; D call uncertain. This CDR3 region has 14 residues. The V gene lost 4 bases and the J gene lost 5 bases, with 12 bases spanning the gap. The germline V gene encodes CDR1 MGHRA and CDR2 YSYEKL. CDR3 sequence reads: CASSPLDRYQPQHF. For the CDR3, the DNA is TGCGCCAGCAGCCCCCTCGACCGTTATCAGCCCCAGCATTTT.

This clonotype was counted at least ten times. This chain links TRBV5-1 with TRBJ1-3; 7 nucleotides match TRBD1. The germline CDR1 and CDR2 sequences are SGHRS and YFSETQ. This CDR3 is 15 amino acids long. Trimming took 2 bases from V and 0 from J; bases not matched to a gene: 2. CDR3: CASSLGTDSGNTIYF. The CDR3, as DNA: TGCGCCAGCAGCTTAGGGACAGACTCTGGAAACACCATATATTTT.

The CDR3: CSVTLADSYNEQFF. The CDR3 nucleotides are TGCAGCGTTACCCTAGCGGACTCCTACAATGAGCAGTTCTTC. The rearrangement joins TRBV29-1 to TRBJ2-1, with 7 bases lining up with TRBD2. The CDR3 covers 14 residues. V shed 5 bases, J shed 0 bases, and the junction held 4 bases outside the gene matches. CDR1 is SQVTM, CDR2 ANQGSEA, per germline.